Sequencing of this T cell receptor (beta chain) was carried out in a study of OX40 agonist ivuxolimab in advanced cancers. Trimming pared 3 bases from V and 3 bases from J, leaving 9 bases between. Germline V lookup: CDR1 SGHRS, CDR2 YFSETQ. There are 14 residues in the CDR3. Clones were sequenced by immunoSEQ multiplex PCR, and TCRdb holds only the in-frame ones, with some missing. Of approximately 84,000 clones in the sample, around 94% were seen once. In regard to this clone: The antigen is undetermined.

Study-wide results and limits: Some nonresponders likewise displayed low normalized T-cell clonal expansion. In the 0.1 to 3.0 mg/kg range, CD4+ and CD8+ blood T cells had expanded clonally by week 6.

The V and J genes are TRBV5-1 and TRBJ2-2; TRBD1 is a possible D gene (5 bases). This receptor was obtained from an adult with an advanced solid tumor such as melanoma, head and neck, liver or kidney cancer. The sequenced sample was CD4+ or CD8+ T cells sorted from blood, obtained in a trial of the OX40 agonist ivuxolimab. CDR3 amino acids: CASSSDTYTGELFF. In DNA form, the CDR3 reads TGCGCCAGCAGCTCGGACACCTACACCGGGGAGCTGTTTTTT.